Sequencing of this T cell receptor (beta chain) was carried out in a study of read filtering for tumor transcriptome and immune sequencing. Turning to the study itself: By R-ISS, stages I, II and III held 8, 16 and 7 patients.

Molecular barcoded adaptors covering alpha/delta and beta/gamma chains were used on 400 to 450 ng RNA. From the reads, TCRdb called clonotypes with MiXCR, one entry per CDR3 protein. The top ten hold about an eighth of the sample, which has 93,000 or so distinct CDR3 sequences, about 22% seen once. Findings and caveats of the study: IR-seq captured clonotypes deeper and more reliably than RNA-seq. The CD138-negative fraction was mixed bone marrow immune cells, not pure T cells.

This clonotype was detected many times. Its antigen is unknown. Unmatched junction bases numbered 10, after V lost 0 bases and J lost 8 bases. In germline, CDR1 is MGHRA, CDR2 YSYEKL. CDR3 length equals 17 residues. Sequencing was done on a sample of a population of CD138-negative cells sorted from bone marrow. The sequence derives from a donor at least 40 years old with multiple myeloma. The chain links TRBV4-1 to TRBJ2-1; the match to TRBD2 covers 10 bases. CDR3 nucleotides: TGCGCCAGCAGCCAAGAGTGGGGGCTAGCGGGGGCGGATGAGCAGTTCTTC. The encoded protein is CASSQEWGLAGADEQFF.